These T cell receptor beta chains were read from a single sample in a study of identical twins. A single record per CDR3 protein comes from TCRdb applying MiXCR to the 5' RACE reads. The table includes some 630,000 distinct CDR3 sequences, about 7% detected once. This sample was shared with a second study, whose subject was yellow fever vaccine responses in identical twins.

The specimen was PBMCs. These TCRs come from a woman aged 18-30 years in good health. CDR3s include the opening cysteine and the closing phenylalanine or tryptophan. The D gene is left open where the match is weak. Some rows mark clone size as missing; the rest say once, few, many or name a class of expanded clone.

>TRBD2|TRBJ2-3|many|TRBV20-1
CSAHSGGASDTQYF
TGCAGTGCCCATAGCGGGGGGGCATCAGATACGCAGTATTTT
>TRBD1|TRBJ1-5|many|TRBV12-3/TRBV12-4
CASRDRVDQPQHF
TGTGCCAGCAGAGACAGGGTGGACCAGCCCCAGCATTTT
>.|TRBJ1-5|many|TRBV28
CASSFTEYSNQPQHF
TGTGCCAGCAGTTTCACAGAATATAGCAATCAGCCCCAGCATTTT
>.|TRBJ2-1|few|TRBV6-1
CASSVQGHPNEQFF
TGTGCCAGCAGTGTTCAGGGGCACCCCAATGAGCAGTTCTTC
>TRBD2|TRBJ2-3|few|TRBV5-1
CASSLGPPTSGRAGTDTQYF
TGCGCCAGCAGCTTGGGGCCTCCCACTAGCGGGAGGGCCGGCACAGATACGCAGTATTTT
>TRBD1|TRBJ1-1|few|TRBV7-9
CASSLPSGTVNTEAFF
TGTGCCAGCAGCTTACCCTCCGGGACAGTGAACACTGAAGCTTTCTTT
>.|TRBJ2-3|few|TRBV7-3
CASSFGLTTDTQYF
TGTGCCAGCAGCTTCGGACTAACCACAGATACGCAGTATTTT
>.|TRBJ2-2|few|TRBV28
CAGGQAGTTNTGELFF
TGTGCCGGGGGGCAGGCGGGTACGACGAACACCGGGGAGCTGTTTTTT
>TRBD1|TRBJ1-2|few|TRBV5-1
CASSRTDRGYGYTF
TGCGCCAGCAGCAGAACCGACAGGGGGTATGGCTACACCTTC
>TRBD2|TRBJ2-4|.|TRBV12-3/TRBV12-4
CASSPRGGRAGDIQYF
TGTGCCAGCAGCCCCCGGGGGGGGAGAGCTGGGGACATTCAGTACTTC
>.|TRBJ1-5|many|TRBV7-9
CASSLNSGANQPQHF
TGTGCCAGCAGCTTAAACAGTGGGGCCAATCAGCCCCAGCATTTT
>.|TRBJ1-3|.|TRBV6-2/TRBV6-3
CASSWTSTSGNTIYF
TGTGCCAGCAGTTGGACAAGCACCTCTGGAAACACCATATATTTT
>.|TRBJ2-7|.|TRBV7-6
CASSLGRGQTFSEQYF
TGTGCCAGCAGCCTTGGGCGGGGACAGACGTTCTCCGAGCAGTACTTC
>.|TRBJ2-3|few|TRBV7-9
CASSLELVFSGTDTQYF
TGTGCCAGCAGCTTAGAGCTAGTATTTAGTGGCACAGATACGCAGTATTTT
>.|TRBJ1-6|few|TRBV2
CASSEPVYYNSPLHF
TGTGCCAGCAGTGAACCCGTTTACTATAATTCACCCCTCCACTTT
>.|TRBJ2-2|.|TRBV10-2
CASRGILTGELFF
TGCGCCAGCAGGGGGATCCTGACCGGGGAGCTGTTTTTT
>TRBD2|TRBJ2-1|few|TRBV7-2
CASSLDTSGLRNEQFF
TGTGCCAGCAGCCTCGATACGTCGGGACTACGGAATGAGCAGTTCTTC
>.|TRBJ2-5|few|TRBV14
CASSQLQTDGLATQYF
TGTGCCAGCAGCCAACTGCAGACAGACGGGTTGGCGACCCAGTACTTC